In its sample, the clone carrying this T cell receptor beta chain was seen a few times. Unique molecular identifiers tagged the TCRbeta library. MiXCR, run by TCRdb on the PCR reads, gives a single entry per CDR3 protein. The data hold more than 450,000 distinct CDR3 sequences, with approximately 16% observed a single time. These data come from a study of T-cell reconstitution after alpha-beta-depleted transplantation in children. With 4 bases removed from V and 0 bases from J, the gap between germline ends came to 16 bases. The CDR3 runs to 16 residues. The germline V gene has CDR1 MGHRA and CDR2 YSYEKL.

This receptor was taken from a human donor who donated a stem cell graft to a child with acute lymphoblastic leukemia. The gene calls are TRBV4-1 and TRBJ2-7; possibly TRBD2 for D (6 bases). Specimen: PBMCs from the stem cell graft donor, collected from the stem cell graft. The CDR3 spells CASSRAHSGDSYEQYF. In nucleotides, the CDR3 is TGCGCCAGCAGCCGGGCGCATAGCGGAGACTCCTACGAGCAGTACTTC.